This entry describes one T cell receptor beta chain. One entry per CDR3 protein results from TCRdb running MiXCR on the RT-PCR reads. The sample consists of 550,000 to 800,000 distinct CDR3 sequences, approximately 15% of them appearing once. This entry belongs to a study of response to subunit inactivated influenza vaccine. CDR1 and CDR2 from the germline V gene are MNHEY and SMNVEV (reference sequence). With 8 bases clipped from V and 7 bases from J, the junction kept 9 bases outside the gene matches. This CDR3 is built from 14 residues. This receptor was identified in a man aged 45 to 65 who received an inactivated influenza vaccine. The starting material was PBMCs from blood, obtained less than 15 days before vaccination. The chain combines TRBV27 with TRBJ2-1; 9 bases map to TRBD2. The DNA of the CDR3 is TGTGCCAGCCGGGGACTAGCCACCTCTAATGAGCAGTTCTTC. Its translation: CASRGLATSNEQFF.